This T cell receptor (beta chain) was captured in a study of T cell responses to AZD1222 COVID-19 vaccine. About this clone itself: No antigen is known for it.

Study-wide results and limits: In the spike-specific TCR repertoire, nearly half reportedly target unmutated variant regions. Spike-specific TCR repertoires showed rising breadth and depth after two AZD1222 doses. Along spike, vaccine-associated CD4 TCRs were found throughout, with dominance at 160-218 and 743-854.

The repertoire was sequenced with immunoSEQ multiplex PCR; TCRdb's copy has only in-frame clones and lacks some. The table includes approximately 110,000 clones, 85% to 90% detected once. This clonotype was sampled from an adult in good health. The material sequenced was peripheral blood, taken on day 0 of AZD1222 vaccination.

The chain's CDR3 is CASSTGMVPNEKLFF. CDR3 in DNA: TGCGCCAGCAGCACTGGCATGGTCCCTAATGAAAAACTGTTTTTT. This chain uses TRBV5-1 with TRBJ1-4; D is unresolved. The CDR3 runs 15 residues. Germline V gene data show CDR1 as SGHRS and CDR2 as YFSETQ. The V end lost 4 bases, the J end lost 3 bases, and 13 bases lay between the germline ends.